Listed below are T cell receptor beta chains from one sample, sequenced in a study of T cells after yellow fever vaccination. TCRdb passed the 5' RACE reads through MiXCR, listing each CDR3 protein once. The sample includes 150,000 to 200,000 distinct CDR3 sequences, 11% seen only once; the top ten take around 34%. The sequencing used CD8+ T cells sorted from PBMCs, collected 15 days after the yellow fever booster vaccination. Every receptor here comes from a man aged 18 to 30 who received the YFV17D yellow fever vaccine. Each CDR3 is given with its conserved first and last residue. The D gene is left open where the match is weak. Clone sizes are given selectively: once, few, many, or a class where the clone is expanded.

D,J,size,V,DNA,CDR3
-,TRBJ1-2,-,TRBV29-1,TGCAGCGTTTTAGGGGGACTGTTCTATGGCTACACCTTC,CSVLGGLFYGYTF
-,TRBJ2-7,-,TRBV6-2/TRBV6-3,TGTGCCAGCAGTTACTCGTCAGGGAGTCGCTACGAGCAGTACTTC,CASSYSSGSRYEQYF
TRBD1,TRBJ1-2,-,TRBV5-4,TGTGCCAGCAGCCCGGGACAGGGATTTTATGGCTACACCTTC,CASSPGQGFYGYTF
-,TRBJ2-1,few,TRBV6-5,TGTGCCAGCAGTCGGGAGAATTTCGGGGAGTTCTTC,CASSRENFGEFF
-,TRBJ1-3,-,TRBV4-2,TGTGCCAGCAGCCAAGAGGGGCACCACTCTGGAAACACCATATATTTT,CASSQEGHHSGNTIYF
TRBD2,TRBJ2-3,many,TRBV4-1,TGCGCCAGCAGCCAGACTAGCGGGGGTGTATTAGATACGCAGTATTTT,CASSQTSGGVLDTQYF
TRBD1,TRBJ1-1,few,TRBV6-2/TRBV6-3,TGTGCCAGCTGTCCCGGACAGGGGGAGGAAGCTTTCTTT,CASCPGQGEEAFF
-,TRBJ2-3,few,TRBV9,TGTGCCAGCAGCGCCCGTGGACAGTATACGCAGTATTTT,CASSARGQYTQYF
-,TRBJ1-2,-,TRBV29-1,TGCAGCGCCACAGTACCTCTCTATGGCTACACCTTC,CSATVPLYGYTF
-,TRBJ2-3,many,TRBV3-1,TGTGCCAGCAGCCCCGGGGTAGCGGAATCTAGCACAGATACGCAGTATTTT,CASSPGVAESSTDTQYF
TRBD2,TRBJ2-5,-,TRBV6-5,TGTGCCAGCAGTCTGGGACTAGGTCGGCAAGAGACCCAGTACTTC,CASSLGLGRQETQYF
-,TRBJ2-7,-,TRBV12-3/TRBV12-4,TGTGCCAGCAGCCCCGACCCAAGCTCCTACGAGCAGTACTTC,CASSPDPSSYEQYF
TRBD1,TRBJ1-1,many,TRBV7-8,TGTGCCAGCAGCTTTACAGGGGGGAACACTGAAGCTTTCTTT,CASSFTGGNTEAFF
TRBD1,TRBJ2-5,few,TRBV29-1,TGCAGCGTTGTTCGGACAGGGGATAGAGAGACCCAGTACTTC,CSVVRTGDRETQYF
TRBD2,TRBJ2-1,many,TRBV4-2,TGTGCCAGCAGCCCCATTGGGAGGGGCAATGAGCAGTTCTTC,CASSPIGRGNEQFF